This T cell receptor (beta chain) was documented in a study of cytomegalovirus exposure and HLA in healthy donors. Overall study: About 200 million T cells yielded 100 million or so unique TCR beta sequences in earlier analysis.

Trimming took off 0 bases at V and 0 bases at J, with 8 bases between the two ends. CDR1 and CDR2 (germline): SEHNR, FQNEAQ (reference sequence). CDR3 size: 15 residues. PCR was performed using 60 Vbeta and 13 Jbeta primers. Libraries were prepared by immunoSEQ multiplex PCR; TCRdb keeps only in-frame clonotypes and omits some of them. The sample contains over 200,000 clones, 82% of which appear only once. About this clone: What it binds is not known. This CDR3 is also generated by other DNA sequences in the sample.

Points from the study as a whole: An analysis done earlier found most TCR beta V segments productive about 87% or about 30% of the time. Most observed TCR sequences were rare, whereas some public TCRs were detected in many donors.

Donors in the study were healthy people who gave bone marrow. The sequence was collected from a middle-aged man in good health and CMV-seropositive. The source material was PBMCs. J is TRBJ1-2 and V is TRBV7-9; D is uncertain. In nucleotides, the CDR3 is TGTGCCAGCAGCTTAGCGCTGGACTCTAACTATGGCTACACCTTC. Amino acid sequence: CASSLALDSNYGYTF.